This T cell receptor (beta chain) was recorded in a study of T cell changes during pregnancy in multiple sclerosis. TCRdb's copy holds only in-frame clones and misses some; the assay was immunoSEQ multiplex PCR. The sample contains tens of thousands of clones, 85% to 95% of which appear only once. The CDR3 consists of 13 residues. V shed 0 bases and J shed 3 bases, with 7 bases lying between them. Germline CDR1 reads SGHRS; CDR2 reads YFSETQ. J is TRBJ2-7 and V is TRBV5-1; D possibly corresponds to TRBD1 (6 bases). Material: peripheral blood, obtained before pregnancy. This clonotype originated in a female donor with multiple sclerosis, enrolled in a pregnancy study. The CDR3 nucleotides read TGCGCCAGCAGCTTGGGACAGGACTACGAGCAGTACTTC. This sequence encodes CASSLGQDYEQYF.